The 31 T cell receptor beta chains listed next were all sequenced from one sample in a study of blood T cells in healthy people across ages (dated by TCRdb to between 2014 and 2016). The library was built by means of 5' RACE. This sample was sequenced with an Illumina HiSeq 2500. A second PCR of about 7 to 12 cycles was run with a J-beta primer mix and a sample-barcoded 5' primer. TCRdb trimmed the raw reads at Q25, called clones with MiXCR and kept productive beta chains. Each entry is one CDR3 protein sequence, shown with its most common DNA and genes. Recorded for this sample are roughly 1,300,000 distinct CDR3 sequences; 59% of them occurred a single time. The ten most abundant clones make up about 6.7% of the sample. The specimen was blood. Receptors originate from a man in his late teens or twenties in good health.

The chain has TRBV27 and TRBJ1-2; no clear D. This CDR3 is 14 amino acids long. From germline, CDR1 is MNHEY and CDR2 SMNVEV (reference sequence). Trimming removed 7 bases at V and 6 bases at J, with 18 bases between. CDR3 nucleotides: TGTGCCAGCAAAGAGGCCAGGTGGGTGGATGGCTACACCTTC. Its translation: CASKEARWVDGYTF.

This clonotype was picked up a small number of times. This chain links TRBV2 with TRBJ1-5; weak D call: TRBD1 (5 bases). Trimming left V 1 base short and J 5 bases short, with 12 bases between. Germline loops: CDR1 SNHLY, CDR2 FYNNEI. This CDR3 contains 15 residues. CDR3 protein: CASSEEGIEDQPQHF. In DNA, the CDR3 is TGTGCCAGCAGTGAAGAGGGGATCGAGGATCAGCCCCAGCATTTT.

This chain connects TRBV20-1 to TRBJ1-2; no definite D call. This CDR3 has 14 amino acids. Germline V gives CDR1 DFQATT, CDR2 SNEGSKA (reference sequence). Trimming pared 6 bases from V and 8 bases from J, leaving 22 bases between. This chain's CDR3 is CSATPGPLSEGYTF. The CDR3 DNA is TGCAGTGCAACTCCCGGGCCCTTAAGCGAGGGCTACACCTTC.

The chain uses TRBV20-1 and TRBJ2-7; TRBD1 is a possible D gene (6 bases). The germline V gene has CDR1 DFQATT and CDR2 SNEGSKA (reference sequence). The CDR3 extends over 14 amino acids. Trimming left V 0 bases short and J 3 bases short, with 12 bases between. The chain's CDR3 is CSARDRGRLYEQYF. CDR3 coding DNA: TGCAGTGCTAGAGACAGGGGCCGCCTCTACGAGCAGTACTTC.

The chain links TRBV6-2 or TRBV6-3 to TRBJ2-3; D is perhaps TRBD2 (6 bases). Trimming took 5 bases from V and 0 from J, leaving 15 bases between them. Germline loops: CDR1 MNHEY, CDR2 SVGEGT. This CDR3 is built from 16 residues. CDR3 coding DNA: TGTGCCAGCAGTCGGGGACTGAGATCCAGCACAGATACGCAGTATTTT. It is translated as CASSRGLRSSTDTQYF.

A word on this clonotype: A read error may account for a junction end that differs from germline. The rearrangement uses TRBV5-4 and TRBJ2-5, with D tentatively TRBD2 (5 bases). The CDR3 loop spans 13 amino acids. The germline V gene encodes CDR1 SGHNT and CDR2 YYREEE (reference sequence). The CDR3, as DNA: TGTGCCAGCGGCTTGGAATCCGGAGGGACCCAGTACTTC. Translation: CASGLESGGTQYF.

This clonotype was found a few times. The rearrangement joins TRBV4-1 to TRBJ1-4, with D maybe TRBD1 (5 bases). Germline CDR1 is MGHRA and CDR2 is YSYEKL. This CDR3 is built from 16 residues. Trimming took off 4 bases at V and 3 bases at J, with 15 bases between the two ends. For the CDR3, the DNA is TGCGCCAGCAGCCCTCAGTATAAGGGGTCTAATGAAAAACTGTTTTTT. Translating gives CASSPQYKGSNEKLFF.

The genes are TRBV10-3 and TRBJ2-5; tentative D call: TRBD2 (6 bases). The germline V and J ends were trimmed by 3 bases and 7 bases, with 15 bases remaining between them. This CDR3 comprises 14 residues. The germline V gene has CDR1 ENHRY and CDR2 SYGVKD. The CDR3 loop reads CAISEGKGLGTQYF. CDR3 DNA: TGTGCCATCAGTGAAGGGAAGGGACTCGGGACCCAGTACTTC.

The V and J genes are TRBV6-5 and TRBJ1-2, with D possibly TRBD1 on 6 matching bases. The CDR3 totals 15 residues. V was shortened by 7 bases and J by 2 bases, with 17 bases between the two germline ends. The germline V gene has CDR1 MNHEY and CDR2 SVGAGI. This CDR3 is CASKGDSLPNYGYTF. CDR3 coding DNA: TGTGCCAGCAAGGGGGACTCCCTCCCCAACTATGGCTACACCTTC.

The chain uses TRBV12-3 or TRBV12-4 and TRBJ2-3, with D tentatively TRBD2 (7 bases). V was clipped by 6 bases and J by 2 bases, with 15 bases between them. The CDR3 covers 15 residues. This CDR3 reads CASRLHGGLTDTQYF. The CDR3 DNA follows: TGTGCCAGCAGACTGCACGGGGGGCTCACAGATACGCAGTATTTT.

The J gene is TRBJ2-5, the V gene TRBV28, with D possibly being TRBD1 (6 bases). CDR3 length equals 16 residues. V was pared by 2 bases and J by 2 bases, with 15 bases between. CDR1 and CDR2 (germline): MDHEN, SYDVKM. The CDR3 DNA is TGTGCCAGCAGTTTAACCTGGGGGCCAGGGCAAGAGACCCAGTACTTC. Its protein product is CASSLTWGPGQETQYF.

DNA of the CDR3: TGTGCCAGCAGCTCGGGTCCCCACACGAGCGAGCAGTACTTC. It is translated as CASSSGPHTSEQYF. This rearrangement joins TRBV9 to TRBJ2-5; D is ambiguous. The end of the DNA fits TRBJ2-7 better, so the J call may be wrong. Germline V gene sequence: CDR1 SGDLS, CDR2 YYNGEE. The CDR3 loop spans 14 amino acids.

The genes are TRBV3-1 and TRBJ2-5, with no clear D. This CDR3 comprises 12 residues. In germline, CDR1 is LGHDT, CDR2 YNNKEL (reference sequence). Trimming took 0 bases from V and 11 from J, leaving 10 bases between them. DNA for the CDR3: TGTGCCAGCAGCCAAGATCCAACAGCTCAGTACTTC. Amino acid sequence: CASSQDPTAQYF.

The sample holds a few counts of this clonotype. The chain is built from TRBV6-5 and TRBJ2-5, with TRBD1 matching 7 bases. V shed 6 bases, J shed 1 base, and the junction held 11 bases outside the gene matches. CDR3 length: 16 residues. Germline assignment: CDR1 MNHEY and CDR2 SVGAGI. The DNA of the CDR3 is TGTGCCAGCAGCAGACAGGGCCTACTTCCCCAAGAGACCCAGTACTTC. This gives the protein CASSRQGLLPQETQYF.

In this sample, this clonotype turned up a few times. This sequence joins TRBV20-1 and TRBJ2-3; TRBD1 matches at 12 bases. Germline-derived CDR1 and CDR2 are DFQATT and SNEGSKA (reference sequence). This CDR3 comprises 15 residues. After removal of 3 bases from V and 4 bases from J, the junction contained 5 bases not matched to a gene. CDR3 sequence: CSASPRDRGPDTQYF. CDR3 sequence (DNA): TGCAGTGCTAGCCCCCGGGACAGGGGGCCAGATACGCAGTATTTT.

The chain couples TRBV21-1 to TRBJ2-7; the DNA was not used to check the table's D call, TRBD2. The DNA matches TRBJ2-5 better at its end, which makes the J call doubtful. TRBV21-1 is a known pseudogene. This CDR3 has 16 amino acids. CDR3 amino acids: CASSRAGLVSRETQYF. The CDR3 DNA sequence: TGTGCCAGCAGCAGAGCGGGACTAGTCTCTCGTGAGACCCAGTACTTC.

The rearrangement links TRBV27 to TRBJ2-1; either TRBD1 or TRBD2 may supply D (5 bases each). This CDR3 is 15 amino acids long. The germline V gene has CDR1 MNHEY and CDR2 SMNVEV (reference sequence). The ends were cut back, 7 bases at V and 2 bases at J, with 15 bases in the middle. CDR3 bases: TGTGCCAGCACCACCGGGACGGTCCCCTACAATGAGCAGTTCTTC. Translating it yields CASTTGTVPYNEQFF.

The chain uses TRBV12-3 or TRBV12-4 and TRBJ2-4, with 8 nucleotides matching TRBD2. The CDR3 contains 14 residues. V was pared by 5 bases and J by 12 bases, with 12 bases of the junction left unmatched. The CDR3 sequence: CASSTNGGAAGQYF. The CDR3, as DNA: TGTGCCAGCAGTACAAACGGGGGGGCAGCGGGTCAGTACTTC.

In the case of this clonotype: Its ends do not fully match the called genes, so a read error is possible. The rearrangement uses TRBV5-8 and TRBJ2-7; D may be TRBD1 or TRBD2 (7 bases each). Germline CDR1 and CDR2: SGHTS and YDEGEE. This CDR3 region has 13 residues. The CDR3 coding sequence is TGTGCCAGCAGCCAGGGGGGGTTCTACGAGCGGTACTTC. Translation: CASSQGGFYERYF.

This chain connects TRBV27 to TRBJ1-1; no clear D gene. This CDR3 has 11 amino acids. The V and J ends lost 10 bases and 4 bases respectively, with 10 bases between them. Germline CDR1 MNHEY, CDR2 SMNVEV (reference sequence). CDR3 sequence reads: CATNSGTEAFF. CDR3 bases: TGTGCCACCAACTCTGGCACTGAAGCTTTCTTT.

The gene calls are TRBV20-1 and TRBJ1-4; no definite D call. V was pared by 3 bases and J by 0 bases, with 11 bases between. CDR1 DFQATT and CDR2 SNEGSKA come from the germline V gene (reference sequence). CDR3 length: 15 amino acids. CDR3 sequence: CSASRVPSTNEKLFF. The CDR3, as DNA: TGCAGTGCTAGTCGGGTCCCTTCAACTAATGAAAAACTGTTTTTT.

The rearrangement joins TRBV13 to TRBJ2-2; D unclear. Per germline, CDR1 PRHDT and CDR2 FYEKMQ (reference sequence). V was shortened by 3 bases and J by 8 bases, with 7 bases between the two germline ends. This CDR3 has 12 amino acids. The CDR3 protein is CASSLKIGELFF. As DNA, the CDR3 is TGTGCCAGCAGCTTGAAGATTGGGGAGCTGTTTTTT.

In its sample, this clonotype was seen a few times. J is TRBJ2-5 and V is TRBV27; a possible D gene is TRBD2 (6 bases). The CDR3 has 13 amino acids. Deletions cut 6 bases from V and 3 bases from J, with 11 bases between. The germline CDR1 and CDR2 sequences are MNHEY and SMNVEV (reference sequence). The CDR3 here is CASRRDLEETQYF. The CDR3 DNA reads as TGTGCCAGCAGAAGGGACTTAGAAGAGACCCAGTACTTC.

The rearrangement joins TRBV7-6 to TRBJ2-4; D assignment may be TRBD1 or TRBD2 (6 bases each). The end of the DNA aligns better with TRBJ2-7, so the J call may be wrong. Germline values: CDR1 SGHVS, CDR2 FNYEAQ. The CDR3 consists of 16 residues. The CDR3 nucleotides are TGTGCCAGCAGCTTAGTCGGGGGCGCGGGTTCCTACGAGCAGTACTTC. This encodes CASSLVGGAGSYEQYF.

J is TRBJ2-7 and V is TRBV20-1; possible D gene TRBD2, 6 bases. V lost 5 bases, J lost 5 bases, and 16 bases lay in between. Germline loops: CDR1 DFQATT, CDR2 SNEGSKA (reference sequence). The CDR3 consists of 13 residues. The CDR3 coding sequence is TGCAGTGCTCCGGGACTTGGAGGCGACGAGCAGTACTTC. Translating gives CSAPGLGGDEQYF.

The rearrangement links TRBV2 to TRBJ2-7, with TRBD1 identical over 7 bases. The tail of the sequence fits TRBJ2-4 better, so the J call may be wrong. Germline loops: CDR1 SNHLY, CDR2 FYNNEI. There are 15 residues in the CDR3. The CDR3 spells CASSPRSTGESIQYF. The CDR3 DNA reads TGTGCCAGCAGTCCCCGATCAACAGGGGAGAGCATTCAGTACTTC.

The chain links TRBV6-2 or TRBV6-3 to TRBJ2-3; 8 bases agree with TRBD1. V lost 5 bases, J lost 2 bases, and 6 bases stayed unmatched. CDR1 is MNHEY and CDR2 is SVGEGT in the germline V gene. The CDR3 has 15 residues. The CDR3 DNA sequence: TGTGCCAGCAGTCCGACAGGGGTTTACACAGATACGCAGTATTTT. Protein sequence: CASSPTGVYTDTQYF.

The chain couples TRBV20-1 to TRBJ2-3; D possibly corresponds to TRBD1 (5 bases). CDR3 size: 14 residues. CDR1 is DFQATT, CDR2 SNEGSKA, per germline (reference sequence). V dropped 6 bases and J dropped 5 bases, with 18 bases sitting between them. The CDR3 nucleotides are TGCAGTGCCAGTGGGGCACAAGGCATAGATACGCAGTATTTT. This codes for CSASGAQGIDTQYF.

This clonotype was counted a few times. The chain employs TRBV12-3 or TRBV12-4 and TRBJ1-2; D unresolved. CDR3 length: 13 amino acids. V was clipped by 6 bases and J by 5 bases, with 13 bases between them. The CDR3 nucleotides are TGTGCCAGCAGAGCTAGGGAGGAGTATGGCTACACCTTC. Protein sequence: CASRAREEYGYTF.

This clonotype was observed a few times. The chain joins TRBV3-1 to TRBJ2-3; D tentatively reads TRBD1 or TRBD2 (5 bases each). Germline CDR1 is LGHDT and CDR2 is YNNKEL (reference sequence). The CDR3 extends over 16 amino acids. Deletions cut 0 bases from V and 0 bases from J, with 10 bases between. The CDR3 loop is CASSQELGDSTDTQYF. The CDR3 DNA sequence: TGTGCCAGCAGCCAAGAGCTGGGGGATAGCACAGATACGCAGTATTTT.

CDR3 sequence reads: CASDPQDSQETQYF. CDR3 DNA sequence: TGTGCCAGCGATCCCCAGGACAGTCAAGAGACCCAGTACTTC. The chain links TRBV5-5 to TRBJ2-5, with D tentatively TRBD1 (6 bases). CDR3 length: 14 residues. The germline V gene encodes CDR1 SGHKS and CDR2 YYEKEE (reference sequence). Trimming took off 7 bases at V and 2 bases at J, with 15 bases between the two ends.